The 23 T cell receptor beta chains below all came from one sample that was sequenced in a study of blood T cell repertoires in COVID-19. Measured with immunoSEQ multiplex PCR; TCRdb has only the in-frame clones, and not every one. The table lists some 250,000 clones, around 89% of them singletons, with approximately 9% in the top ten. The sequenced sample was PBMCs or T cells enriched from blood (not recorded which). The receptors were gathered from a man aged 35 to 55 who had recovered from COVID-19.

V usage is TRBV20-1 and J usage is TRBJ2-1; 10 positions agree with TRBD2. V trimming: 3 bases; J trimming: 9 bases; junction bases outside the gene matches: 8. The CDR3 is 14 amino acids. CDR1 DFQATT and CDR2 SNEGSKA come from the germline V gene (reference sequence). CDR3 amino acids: CSASGLAGALEQFF. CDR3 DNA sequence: TGCAGTGCTAGTGGGCTAGCGGGAGCTCTTGAGCAGTTCTTC.

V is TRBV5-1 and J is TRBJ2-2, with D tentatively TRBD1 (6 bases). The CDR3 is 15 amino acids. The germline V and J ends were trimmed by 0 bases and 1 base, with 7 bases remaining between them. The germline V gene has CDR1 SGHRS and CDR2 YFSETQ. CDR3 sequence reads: CASSLVQGNTGELFF. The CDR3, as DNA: TGCGCCAGCAGCTTGGTACAGGGGAACACCGGGGAGCTGTTTTTT.

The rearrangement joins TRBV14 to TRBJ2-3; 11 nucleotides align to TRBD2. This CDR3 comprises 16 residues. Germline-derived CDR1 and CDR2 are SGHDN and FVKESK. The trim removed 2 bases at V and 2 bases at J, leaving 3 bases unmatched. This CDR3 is CASSQPTSGNTDTQYF. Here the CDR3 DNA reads TGTGCCAGCAGCCAACCGACTAGCGGGAACACAGATACGCAGTATTTT.

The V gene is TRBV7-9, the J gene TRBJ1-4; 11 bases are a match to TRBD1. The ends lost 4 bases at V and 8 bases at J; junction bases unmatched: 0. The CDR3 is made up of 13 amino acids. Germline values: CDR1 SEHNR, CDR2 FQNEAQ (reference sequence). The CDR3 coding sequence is TGTGCCAGCAGCTGGACAGGGGGCGAAAAACTGTTTTTT. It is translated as CASSWTGGEKLFF.

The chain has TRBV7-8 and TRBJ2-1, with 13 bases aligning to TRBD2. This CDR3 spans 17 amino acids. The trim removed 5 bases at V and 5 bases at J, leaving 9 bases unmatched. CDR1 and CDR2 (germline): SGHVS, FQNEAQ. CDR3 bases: TGTGCCAGCAGCCTACCGGGACTAGCGGGACCCAACAATGAGCAGTTCTTC. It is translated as CASSLPGLAGPNNEQFF.

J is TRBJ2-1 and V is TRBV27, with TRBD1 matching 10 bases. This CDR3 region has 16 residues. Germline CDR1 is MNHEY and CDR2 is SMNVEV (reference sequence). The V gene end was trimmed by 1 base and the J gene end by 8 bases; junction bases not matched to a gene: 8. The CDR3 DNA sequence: TGTGCCAGCAGTTTATACGGGACAGGGGAGGGCGATGAGCAGTTCTTC. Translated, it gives CASSLYGTGEGDEQFF.

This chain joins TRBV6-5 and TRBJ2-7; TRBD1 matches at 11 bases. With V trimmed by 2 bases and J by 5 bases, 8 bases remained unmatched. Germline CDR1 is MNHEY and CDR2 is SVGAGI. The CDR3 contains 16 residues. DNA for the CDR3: TGTGCCAGCAGTTACATATCACCGGGACAGGGGGACGAGCAGTACTTC. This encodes CASSYISPGQGDEQYF.

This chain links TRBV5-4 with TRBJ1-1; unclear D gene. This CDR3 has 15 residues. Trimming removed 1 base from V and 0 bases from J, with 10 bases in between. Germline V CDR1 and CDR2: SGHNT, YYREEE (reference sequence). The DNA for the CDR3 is TGTGCCAGCAGCTTGAGTGGCACGCTGAACACTGAAGCTTTCTTT. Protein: CASSLSGTLNTEAFF.

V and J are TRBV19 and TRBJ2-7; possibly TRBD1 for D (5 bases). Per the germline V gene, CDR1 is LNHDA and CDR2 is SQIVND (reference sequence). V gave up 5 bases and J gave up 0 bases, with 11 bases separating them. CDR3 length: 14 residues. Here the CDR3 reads CASSPRVASYEQYF. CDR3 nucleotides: TGTGCCAGTAGTCCCAGGGTAGCCTCCTACGAGCAGTACTTC.

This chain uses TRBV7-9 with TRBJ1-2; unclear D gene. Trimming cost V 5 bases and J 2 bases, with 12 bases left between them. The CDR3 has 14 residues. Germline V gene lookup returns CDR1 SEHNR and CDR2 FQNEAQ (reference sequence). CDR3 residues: CASSPSQTNYGYTF. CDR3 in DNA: TGTGCCAGCAGCCCTAGCCAAACAAACTATGGCTACACCTTC.

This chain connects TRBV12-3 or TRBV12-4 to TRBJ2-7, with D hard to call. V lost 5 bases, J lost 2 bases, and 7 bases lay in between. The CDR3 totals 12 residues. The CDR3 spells CASSQLTYEQYF. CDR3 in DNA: TGTGCCAGCAGTCAACTCACCTACGAGCAGTACTTC.

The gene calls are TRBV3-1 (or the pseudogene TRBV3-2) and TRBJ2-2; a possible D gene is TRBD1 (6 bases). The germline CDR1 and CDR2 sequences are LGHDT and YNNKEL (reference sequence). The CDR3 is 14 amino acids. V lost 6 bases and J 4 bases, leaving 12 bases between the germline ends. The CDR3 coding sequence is TGTGCCAGCAGTCTTGGACAGTCCACCGGGGAGCTGTTTTTT. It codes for CASSLGQSTGELFF.

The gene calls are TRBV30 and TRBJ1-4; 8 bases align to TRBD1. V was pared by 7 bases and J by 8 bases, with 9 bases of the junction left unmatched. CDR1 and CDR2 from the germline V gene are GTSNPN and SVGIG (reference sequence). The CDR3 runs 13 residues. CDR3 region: CALYRGAIEKLFF. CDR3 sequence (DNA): TGTGCCTTATACAGGGGGGCGATAGAAAAACTGTTTTTT.

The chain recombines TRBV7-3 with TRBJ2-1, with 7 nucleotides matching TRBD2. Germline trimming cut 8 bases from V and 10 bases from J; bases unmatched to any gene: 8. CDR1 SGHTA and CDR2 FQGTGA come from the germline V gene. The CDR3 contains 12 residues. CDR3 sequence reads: CASRGTNDEQFF. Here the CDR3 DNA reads TGTGCCAGCCGGGGGACTAACGACGAGCAGTTCTTC. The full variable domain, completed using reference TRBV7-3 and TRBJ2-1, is GAGVSQTPSNKVTEKGKYVELRCDPISGHTALYWYRQSLGQGPEFLIYFQGTGAADDSGLPNDRFFAVRPEGSVSTLKIQRTERGDSAVYLCASRGTNDEQFFGPGTRLTVL.

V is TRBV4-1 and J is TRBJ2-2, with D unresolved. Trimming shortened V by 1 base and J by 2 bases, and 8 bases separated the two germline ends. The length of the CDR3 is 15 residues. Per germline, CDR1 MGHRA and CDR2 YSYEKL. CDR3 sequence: CASSQGYTNTGELFF. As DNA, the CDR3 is TGCGCCAGCAGCCAAGGGTACACCAACACCGGGGAGCTGTTTTTT.

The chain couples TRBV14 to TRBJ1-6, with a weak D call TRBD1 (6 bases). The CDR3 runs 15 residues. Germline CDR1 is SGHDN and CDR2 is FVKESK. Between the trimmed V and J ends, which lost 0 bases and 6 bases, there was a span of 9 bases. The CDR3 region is CASSQEGTSNSPLHF. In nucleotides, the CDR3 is TGTGCCAGCAGCCAAGAAGGGACATCTAATTCACCCCTCCACTTT.

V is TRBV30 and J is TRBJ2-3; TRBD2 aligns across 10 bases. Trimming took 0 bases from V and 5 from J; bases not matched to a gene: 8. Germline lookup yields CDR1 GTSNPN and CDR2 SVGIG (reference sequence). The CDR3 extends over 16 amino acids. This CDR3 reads CAWSVTSGGAIDTQYF. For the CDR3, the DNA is TGTGCCTGGAGTGTAACCAGCGGGGGGGCCATAGATACGCAGTATTTT.

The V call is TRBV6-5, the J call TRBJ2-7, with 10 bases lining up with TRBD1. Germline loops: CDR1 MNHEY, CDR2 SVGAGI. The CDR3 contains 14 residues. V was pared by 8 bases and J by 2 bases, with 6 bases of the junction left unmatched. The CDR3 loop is CASGTGTGAYEQYF. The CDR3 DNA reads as TGTGCCAGCGGAACCGGGACAGGGGCCTACGAGCAGTACTTC.

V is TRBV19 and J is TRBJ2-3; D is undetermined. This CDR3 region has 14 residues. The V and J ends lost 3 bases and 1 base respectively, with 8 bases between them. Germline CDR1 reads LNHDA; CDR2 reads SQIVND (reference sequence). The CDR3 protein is CASSIRLGTDTQYF. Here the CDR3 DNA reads TGTGCCAGTAGTATTCGTCTTGGCACAGATACGCAGTATTTT.

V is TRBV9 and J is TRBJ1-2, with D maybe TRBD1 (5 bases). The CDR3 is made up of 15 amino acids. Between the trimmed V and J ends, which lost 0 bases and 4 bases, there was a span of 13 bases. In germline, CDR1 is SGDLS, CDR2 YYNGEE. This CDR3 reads CASSVEAGPSYGYTF. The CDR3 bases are TGTGCCAGCAGCGTAGAGGCAGGGCCATCCTATGGCTACACCTTC.

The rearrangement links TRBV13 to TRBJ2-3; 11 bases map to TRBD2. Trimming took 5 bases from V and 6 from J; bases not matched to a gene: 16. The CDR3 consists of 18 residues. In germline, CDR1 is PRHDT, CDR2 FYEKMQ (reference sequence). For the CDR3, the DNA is TGTGCCAGCAGCATCGAAACTCCGACTAGCGGGAAGGCCGATACGCAGTATTTT. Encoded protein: CASSIETPTSGKADTQYF.

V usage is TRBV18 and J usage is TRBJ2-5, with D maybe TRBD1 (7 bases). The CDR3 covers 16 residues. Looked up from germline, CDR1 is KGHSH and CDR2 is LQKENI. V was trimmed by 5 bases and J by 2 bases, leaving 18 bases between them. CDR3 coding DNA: TGTGCCAGCTCAGACCGACAGGGAGGTATTCAAGAGACCCAGTACTTC. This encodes CASSDRQGGIQETQYF.

The CDR3 protein is CASSPTGTGGATDTQYF. DNA for the CDR3: TGTGCCAGCAGCCCCACTGGGACAGGGGGGGCCACAGATACGCAGTATTTT. This chain connects TRBV7-3 to TRBJ2-3, with 11 positions matching TRBD1. The germline V gene has CDR1 SGHTA and CDR2 FQGTGA. The CDR3 is 17 residues long. V shed 5 bases and J 2 bases; nucleotides not matched to a gene: 9. Filled out from reference TRBV7-3 and TRBJ2-3, the complete variable domain reads GAGVSQTPSNKVTEKGKYVELRCDPISGHTALYWYRQSLGQGPEFLIYFQGTGAADDSGLPNDRFFAVRPEGSVSTLKIQRTERGDSAVYLCASSPTGTGGATDTQYFGPGTRLTVL.